This record concerns one T cell receptor (beta chain) sequence. The sample is drawn from a study of cytomegalovirus exposure and HLA in healthy donors. Study background: Among the roughly 400 genotyped donors, 81% were placed in the Caucasian-associated ancestry cluster.

This CDR3 is 15 amino acids long. Germline assignment: CDR1 MNHNS and CDR2 SASEGT. V lost 1 base to trimming and J lost 3 bases, with 13 bases between them. The study ran its PCR with 60 Vbeta and 13 Jbeta primers. TCRdb's copy holds only in-frame clones and misses some; the assay was immunoSEQ multiplex PCR. The sample holds approximately 160,000 clones; about 77% are singletons and the top ten take over 8%. The receptor was isolated from a man younger than 35 in good health and CMV-seropositive. The rearrangement uses TRBV6-1 and TRBJ2-7; no clear D gene. What was sequenced was PBMCs. CDR3 nucleotides: TGTGCCAGCAGTGAAGGGGCAGAGACCTTCTACGAGCAGTACTTC. Its protein is CASSEGAETFYEQYF.